This T cell receptor (beta chain) was recovered during a study of PD-L1 blockade in urothelial cancer. The time point denotes: pretreatment peripheral blood. Assay: immunoSEQ multiplex PCR; the TCRdb copy retains only in-frame clones and omits some. Of 15,000 to 20,000 clones detected, around 91% appear once; the ten largest clones hold about 12%. Source: PBMCs, taken around atezolizumab (anti-PD-L1) treatment. The sequence was obtained from a man in his sixties or seventies with urothelial cancer.

The CDR3 reads CASSLMVDTEAFF. The CDR3 nucleotides read TGTGCCAGCAGTTTGATGGTAGACACTGAAGCTTTCTTT. The genes are TRBV27 and TRBJ1-1; no definite D call. V lost 3 bases to trimming and J lost 3 bases, with 8 bases between them. Germline-derived CDR1 and CDR2 are MNHEY and SMNVEV (reference sequence). The CDR3 has 13 amino acids.